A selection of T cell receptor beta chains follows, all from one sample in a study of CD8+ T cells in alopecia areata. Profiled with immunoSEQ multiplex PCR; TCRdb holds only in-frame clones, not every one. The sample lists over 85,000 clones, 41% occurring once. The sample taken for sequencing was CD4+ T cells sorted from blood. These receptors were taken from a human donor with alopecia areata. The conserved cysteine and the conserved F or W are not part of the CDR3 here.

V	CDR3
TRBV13	ASSLGTPRGSYEQY
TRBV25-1	ASRGQAQETQY
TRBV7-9	ASSAEGATGELF
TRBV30	AWSVRSDTQY
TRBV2	ASRGGTVNTGELF
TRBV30	AWSGERARQPQH
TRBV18	ASSLSPGQGDTEAF
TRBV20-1	SARANYGYT
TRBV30	AWSVRRDSYNEQF
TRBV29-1	SLQGTSGTDTQY
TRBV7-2	ASSLETGVYNEQF
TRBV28	ASSLSRTASYT
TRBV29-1	SVGGQANEKLF
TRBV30	AWSSGSYEQY
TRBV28	ASRPEGGYT
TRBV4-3	ASSQDRGTAGQMNTEAF
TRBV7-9	ASSLFSLGDGANVLT
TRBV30	AWSALRDEQF
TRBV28	ASKGSYGAGISNQPQH
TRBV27	ASSLGQIYEQY
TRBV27	ASSPIYVTGTSVYEQY
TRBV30	AWSPLAGSEQY
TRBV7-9	ASSLGGLAGGSSYNEQF
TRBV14	ASSRSGRKGGELF
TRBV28	ASRTGGSQPQH
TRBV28	ASSLQGSTEAF
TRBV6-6	ASSYFGRGGFEAF
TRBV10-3	AISATTGPPDSPLH
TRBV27	ASSRTGGPYSGANVLT
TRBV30	AWGQILGSGNTIY
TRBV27	ASSLSLYGQGTDTQY
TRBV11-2	ASSLDGSGNTDTQY
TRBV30	AWSAILDTGELF
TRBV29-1	SVFLTGADTQY
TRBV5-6	ASTQPGGGYEQY
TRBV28	ATGGTEAF
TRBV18	ASSPLGGLNTGELF
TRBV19	ASSSGGPLSGANVLT
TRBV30	AWSEIPPGGKETQY
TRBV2	ASLDRFDDEQF
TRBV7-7	ASSLDGLAGVTGELF
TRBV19	ASRTLTSGNNEQF
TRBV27	ASSFDQQGTQY
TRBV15	ATSRDLGAPGDIQY
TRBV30	AWSAGTGFNSPLH
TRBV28	AMGPQETQY
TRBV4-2	ASSQFAGSGLAGTANGTQY
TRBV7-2	ASTRGISTDTQY
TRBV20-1	VIGQGAVTF
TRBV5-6	ASSSYRGRVEKLF
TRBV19	ATSNGQGLYQPQH
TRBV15	ATTPDSARETQY
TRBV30	AWSVTSPLH
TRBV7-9	ASSPPKAIQY
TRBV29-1	SVGPGGALAKNIQY
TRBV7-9	ASSWDTDTQY
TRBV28	ASSLAGTGGSEQY
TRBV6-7	AGVSIRRSGANVLT